The 5 T cell receptor beta chains below all came from one sample that was sequenced in a study of OX40 agonist ivuxolimab in advanced cancers. Assay: immunoSEQ multiplex PCR; the TCRdb copy retains only in-frame clones and omits some. The profile shows 45,000 to 60,000 clones, approximately 90% of them singletons. The input for sequencing was CD4+ or CD8+ T cells sorted from blood, taken in a trial of the OX40 agonist ivuxolimab. These receptors all come from an adult with an advanced solid tumor such as melanoma, head and neck, liver or kidney cancer.

The V and J genes are TRBV18 and TRBJ1-6, with a tentative D call TRBD1 (6 bases). This CDR3 is built from 16 residues. Germline loops: CDR1 KGHSH, CDR2 LQKENI. Trimming left V 0 bases short and J 5 bases short, with 11 bases between. In nucleotides, the CDR3 is TGTGCCAGCTCACCACCCGTGGCAGGGGATAATTCACCCCTCCACTTT. Protein: CASSPPVAGDNSPLHF.

This chain links TRBV28 with TRBJ2-7; 13 positions agree with TRBD2. The CDR3 has 17 amino acids. Trimming at V came to 0 bases and at J to 6 bases, leaving 8 bases not matched to a gene. Germline V CDR1 and CDR2: MDHEN, SYDVKM. The CDR3 DNA follows: TGTGCCAGCAGTTTATGGGTACTAGCGGGGGGGCCAGGCGAGCAGTACTTC. Translating it yields CASSLWVLAGGPGEQYF.

The chain recombines TRBV28 with TRBJ1-2, with unresolved D. Germline V gene lookup returns CDR1 MDHEN and CDR2 SYDVKM. The CDR3 sequence is 13 residues long. Deletions cut 6 bases from V and 3 bases from J, with 11 bases between. CDR3 sequence (DNA): TGTGCCAGCAGGCTAGGCTTGGACTATGGCTACACCTTC. It encodes CASRLGLDYGYTF.

The chain joins TRBV2 to TRBJ2-7; D is tentatively TRBD1 or TRBD2 (5 bases each). CDR1 is SNHLY and CDR2 is FYNNEI in the germline V gene. The V gene lost 7 bases and the J gene lost 6 bases, with 22 bases spanning the gap. The length of the CDR3 is 15 residues. For the CDR3, the DNA is TGTGCCAGCACTCCTACCGGGACCAGCAAGGGCGAGCAGTACTTC. It codes for CASTPTGTSKGEQYF. The variable domain in full, with the rest retrieved from reference TRBV2 and TRBJ2-7, is EPEVTQTPSHQVTQMGQEVILRCVPISNHLYFYWYRQILGQKVEFLVSFYNNEISEKSEIFDDQFSVERPDGSNFTLKIRSTKLEDSAMYFCASTPTGTSKGEQYFGPGTRLTVT.

The V gene is TRBV7-9, the J gene TRBJ2-7; TRBD2 matches 8 bases. The length of the CDR3 is 14 residues. Germline loops: CDR1 SEHNR, CDR2 FQNEAQ (reference sequence). J lost 7 bases, V lost 3 bases, and 8 bases had no gene match. The CDR3 protein is CASSLAGRAGEQYF. DNA for the CDR3: TGTGCCAGCAGCTTGGCCGGGAGGGCGGGTGAGCAGTACTTC.